The present T cell receptor beta chain was sequenced within a study of siplizumab effects on memory and regulatory T cells. The CDR3 contains 14 residues. Deletions cut 4 bases from V and 1 base from J, with 11 bases between. Germline V lookup: CDR1 SGHRS, CDR2 YFSETQ. Overall study findings and caveats: Proof of suppressive function in proliferating Tregs from siplizumab cultures was not established.

TCRdb's table, derived via immunoSEQ multiplex PCR, lists solely in-frame clones and lacks some. The sample gives 100,000 to 120,000 clones, about 93% of which show up once; about 0.32% is in the top ten. With respect to this clone: Its antigen is unidentified.

The receptor was derived from a human donor in good health. Sequencing was done on a sample of CD4+ T cells sorted from blood. The V and J genes are TRBV5-1 and TRBJ2-5; perhaps TRBD1 as D (5 bases). CDR3 sequence: CASSVMTAQETQYF. In DNA form, the CDR3 reads TGCGCCAGCAGCGTGATGACAGCCCAAGAGACCCAGTACTTC.